This is a list of T cell receptor beta chains from one sample in a study of blood T cell repertoires in COVID-19. TCRdb's table, derived via immunoSEQ multiplex PCR, lists solely in-frame clones and lacks some. The table records roughly 53,000 clones, roughly 87% of them present only once. Sequenced: peripheral blood. Every receptor here comes from a man between 60 and 75 years old with acute or convalescent COVID-19. The CDR3 runs from the conserved cysteine through the conserved F or W. The D gene is left open where the match is weak. Only part of the rows carry a size: once, few, many, or a class if the clone is expanded.

J gene: TRBJ1-1
D gene: -
V gene: TRBV2
clone size: -
CDR3 DNA: TGTGCCAGCACTTTGAGGGTGAGTGAAGCTTTCTTT
CDR3 protein: CASTLRVSEAFF

J gene: TRBJ2-7
D gene: TRBD1
V gene: TRBV11-2
clone size: -
CDR3 DNA: TGTGCCAGCAGCTTAGCCGGGACAGGGCTGTACGAGCAGTACTTC
CDR3 protein: CASSLAGTGLYEQYF

J gene: TRBJ2-7
D gene: -
V gene: TRBV3-1/TRBV3-2
clone size: few
CDR3 DNA: TGTGCCAGCAGCCAAATACAGGGGAGGGAGCAGTACTTC
CDR3 protein: CASSQIQGREQYF

J gene: TRBJ2-3
D gene: -
V gene: TRBV4-2
clone size: -
CDR3 DNA: TGTGCCAGCAGCACGGGCACAGATACGCAGTATTTT
CDR3 protein: CASSTGTDTQYF

J gene: TRBJ2-3
D gene: -
V gene: TRBV30
clone size: once
CDR3 DNA: TGTGCCTGGAGTACAGGGACTATTCAAGATACGCAGTATTTT
CDR3 protein: CAWSTGTIQDTQYF

J gene: TRBJ1-3
D gene: -
V gene: TRBV3-1/TRBV3-2
clone size: few
CDR3 DNA: TGTGCCAGCAGCCAAGACAGGCTCTCTGGAAACACCATATATTTT
CDR3 protein: CASSQDRLSGNTIYF

J gene: TRBJ1-5
D gene: -
V gene: TRBV21-1
clone size: -
CDR3 DNA: TGTGCCAGCAGCAAAAACAGGGGGCGCAGCAATCAGCCCCAGCATTTT
CDR3 protein: CASSKNRGRSNQPQHF

J gene: TRBJ2-7
D gene: -
V gene: TRBV11-2
clone size: -
CDR3 DNA: TGTGCCAGCAGCCCCCGACATCGAACCCCCTACGAGCAGTACTTC
CDR3 protein: CASSPRHRTPYEQYF

J gene: TRBJ1-1
D gene: TRBD1
V gene: TRBV6-5
clone size: -
CDR3 DNA: TGTGCCAGCAGTTACTCCCAGGGGGGCATGAACACTGAAGCTTTCTTT
CDR3 protein: CASSYSQGGMNTEAFF

J gene: TRBJ2-5
D gene: -
V gene: TRBV11-2
clone size: few
CDR3 DNA: TGTGCCAGCAGCCTCGACACTAGGTTGAAGACCCAGTACTTC
CDR3 protein: CASSLDTRLKTQYF

J gene: TRBJ2-7
D gene: -
V gene: TRBV30
clone size: -
CDR3 DNA: TGTGCCTGGAGTGTACGGAGGACTGCAACTCTCCCGTACTTC
CDR3 protein: CAWSVRRTATLPYF

J gene: TRBJ1-1
D gene: -
V gene: TRBV18
clone size: -
CDR3 DNA: TGTGCCAGCTCACGCGGAATCGAGAACGCTGAAGCTTTCTTT
CDR3 protein: CASSRGIENAEAFF

J gene: TRBJ2-5
D gene: TRBD1
V gene: TRBV24-1
clone size: once
CDR3 DNA: TGTGCCACCAGTGAACAGGGACAGGGTCGGGAGACCCAGTACTTC
CDR3 protein: CATSEQGQGRETQYF

J gene: TRBJ1-1
D gene: -
V gene: TRBV7-9
clone size: -
CDR3 DNA: TGTGCCAGCAGCTTTCACTATGGATCGAACACTGAAGCTTTCTTT
CDR3 protein: CASSFHYGSNTEAFF

J gene: TRBJ2-1
D gene: -
V gene: TRBV30
clone size: -
CDR3 DNA: TGTGCCTGGGACATCGGGATCAGAAATGAGCAGTTCTTC
CDR3 protein: CAWDIGIRNEQFF

J gene: TRBJ2-2
D gene: -
V gene: TRBV6-5
clone size: -
CDR3 DNA: TGTGCCAGCACCGTGACAGGCCCCACCGGGGAGCTGTTTTTT
CDR3 protein: CASTVTGPTGELFF

J gene: TRBJ2-1
D gene: -
V gene: TRBV25-1
clone size: -
CDR3 DNA: TGTGCCAGCAGAGAGACAGGCCCCTACAATGAGCAGTTCTTC
CDR3 protein: CASRETGPYNEQFF

J gene: TRBJ2-3
D gene: -
V gene: TRBV27
clone size: -
CDR3 DNA: TGTGCCAGCACAAAGTTATCGGGTTCCACAGATACGCAGTATTTT
CDR3 protein: CASTKLSGSTDTQYF

J gene: TRBJ2-5
D gene: TRBD2
V gene: TRBV27
clone size: -
CDR3 DNA: TGTGCCAGCAGTCGCCGACTAGCGGGGGGGCCAGAGACCCAGTACTTC
CDR3 protein: CASSRRLAGGPETQYF

J gene: TRBJ1-1
D gene: -
V gene: TRBV11-2
clone size: -
CDR3 DNA: TGTGCCAGCAGCTTAACCCAAAGCCTGAACACTGAAGCTTTCTTT
CDR3 protein: CASSLTQSLNTEAFF

J gene: TRBJ2-7
D gene: TRBD2
V gene: TRBV5-1
clone size: -
CDR3 DNA: TGCGCCAGCAGCTTGGTTCGGGGGGGCAGGTACGAGCAGTACTTC
CDR3 protein: CASSLVRGGRYEQYF

J gene: TRBJ1-2
D gene: -
V gene: TRBV7-2
clone size: -
CDR3 DNA: TGTGCCAGCAGCTTAGGCGTGGTCCCGCGACACGAATACTATGGCTACACCTTC
CDR3 protein: CASSLGVVPRHEYYGYTF

J gene: TRBJ2-7
D gene: -
V gene: TRBV5-1
clone size: -
CDR3 DNA: TGCGCCAGCGGCCCGGACAGACTATACGAGCAGTACTTC
CDR3 protein: CASGPDRLYEQYF

J gene: TRBJ1-5
D gene: -
V gene: TRBV27
clone size: -
CDR3 DNA: TGTGCCAGCAGTCTCTATGGGAGCGGACGTAGCAATCAGCCCCAGCATTTT
CDR3 protein: CASSLYGSGRSNQPQHF

J gene: TRBJ2-7
D gene: TRBD2
V gene: TRBV7-9
clone size: -
CDR3 DNA: TGTGCCAGCAGCTACCCAACCGGACTAGTCTACGAGCAGTACTTC
CDR3 protein: CASSYPTGLVYEQYF

J gene: TRBJ1-6
D gene: -
V gene: TRBV7-9
clone size: -
CDR3 DNA: TGTGCCAGCAGCTTGTCTCCGAATTCACCCCTCCACTTT
CDR3 protein: CASSLSPNSPLHF

J gene: TRBJ2-7
D gene: -
V gene: TRBV7-9
clone size: -
CDR3 DNA: TGTGCCAGCAGCGAACGTCGCAGCTACGAGCAGTACTTC
CDR3 protein: CASSERRSYEQYF

J gene: TRBJ1-1
D gene: -
V gene: TRBV7-9
clone size: -
CDR3 DNA: TGTGCCAGCAGCTTAGCCCCTTCGGGCACTGAAGCTTTCTTT
CDR3 protein: CASSLAPSGTEAFF

J gene: TRBJ2-7
D gene: TRBD2
V gene: TRBV30
clone size: -
CDR3 DNA: TGTGCCGCAGCGGGGGGGCGCCAAAATGAGCAGTACTTC
CDR3 protein: CAAAGGRQNEQYF

J gene: TRBJ2-3
D gene: -
V gene: TRBV12-3/TRBV12-4
clone size: -
CDR3 DNA: TGTGCCAGCAGCTCCACTCCGGATACGCAGTATTTT
CDR3 protein: CASSSTPDTQYF

J gene: TRBJ1-2
D gene: TRBD1
V gene: TRBV5-1
clone size: -
CDR3 DNA: TGCGCCAGCAGCACGAATGGGGGGACAGCCCCCTCTTACGATGGCTACACCTTC
CDR3 protein: CASSTNGGTAPSYDGYTF

J gene: TRBJ1-1
D gene: TRBD1
V gene: TRBV4-2
clone size: -
CDR3 DNA: TGTGCCAGCAGCCCATATTCCGGGACAGGGAACACTGAAGCTTTCTTT
CDR3 protein: CASSPYSGTGNTEAFF

J gene: TRBJ2-3
D gene: TRBD2
V gene: TRBV27
clone size: -
CDR3 DNA: TGTGCCAGCAGTTTACTTTCTAGCGGGGGGTCCGGAGATACGCAGTATTTT
CDR3 protein: CASSLLSSGGSGDTQYF

J gene: TRBJ1-2
D gene: -
V gene: TRBV6-2/TRBV6-3
clone size: -
CDR3 DNA: TGTGCCAGCAGTAGACACTTCTCTAACTATGGCTACACCTTC
CDR3 protein: CASSRHFSNYGYTF

J gene: TRBJ2-2
D gene: TRBD2
V gene: TRBV7-3
clone size: -
CDR3 DNA: TGTGCCAGCAGCCGAATCCCCCCTTGGACTAGCGGAACACCCGGGGAGCTGTTTTTT
CDR3 protein: CASSRIPPWTSGTPGELFF

J gene: TRBJ1-1
D gene: TRBD1
V gene: TRBV10-3
clone size: -
CDR3 DNA: TGTGCCATCAGTGAGTTGCAGGGACAGGGGAACACTGAAGCTTTCTTT
CDR3 protein: CAISELQGQGNTEAFF

J gene: TRBJ1-2
D gene: TRBD1
V gene: TRBV10-3
clone size: -
CDR3 DNA: TGTGCCATCGGCTGGGACAGGGAAAACTATGGCTACACCTTC
CDR3 protein: CAIGWDRENYGYTF

J gene: TRBJ1-5
D gene: -
V gene: TRBV21-1
clone size: -
CDR3 DNA: TGTGCCAGCAGCACACCGACAGGGGGCATCAATCAGCCCCAGCATTTT
CDR3 protein: CASSTPTGGINQPQHF

J gene: TRBJ2-7
D gene: -
V gene: TRBV11-2
clone size: once
CDR3 DNA: TGTGCCAGCAGCTTAGTTAGCGGCCTAGCGCAGGACGAGCAGTACTTC
CDR3 protein: CASSLVSGLAQDEQYF

J gene: TRBJ2-1
D gene: -
V gene: TRBV5-1
clone size: -
CDR3 DNA: TGCGCCAGCAGCTTGTTGTCGGTAGTGGGGCAGACCTATGAGCAGTTCTTC
CDR3 protein: CASSLLSVVGQTYEQFF

J gene: TRBJ2-3
D gene: TRBD1
V gene: TRBV15
clone size: -
CDR3 DNA: TGTGCCACCAGACAGGGGGCTGCTACAGATACGCAGTATTTT
CDR3 protein: CATRQGAATDTQYF

J gene: TRBJ2-3
D gene: TRBD2
V gene: TRBV5-6
clone size: -
CDR3 DNA: TGTGCCAGCAGCTTCTGGCGGGGGGGCACAGATACGCAGTATTTT
CDR3 protein: CASSFWRGGTDTQYF